Listed below are T cell receptor beta chains from one sample, sequenced in a study of identical twins' blood T cells. TCRdb passed the 5' RACE reads through MiXCR, listing each CDR3 protein once. The repertoire holds fewer than 450,000 distinct CDR3 sequences, with over 25% as singletons. Sequencing was done on a sample of PBMCs. The receptors derive from a woman aged 18-50 years in good health. CDR3s include the opening cysteine and the closing phenylalanine or tryptophan. D genes are given only for firm matches. Some rows mark clone size as missing; the rest say once, few, many or name a class of expanded clone.

CDR3nt: TGTGCCAGCAGTCCTACACAGCCCGGGGAGCTGTTTTTT
CDR3aa: CASSPTQPGELFF
abundance: few
d_gene: NA
v_gene: TRBV27
len: 13
j_gene: TRBJ2-2

CDR3nt: TGCAGCGTTGGAACTTTGGGGGGCTCTGGCACCGGGGAGCTGTTTTTT
CDR3aa: CSVGTLGGSGTGELFF
abundance: few
d_gene: NA
v_gene: TRBV29-1
len: 16
j_gene: TRBJ2-2

CDR3nt: TGTGCCAGCAGTCCCCTAGACAGGGCCTTTGGGGGCAATCAGCCCCAGCATTTT
CDR3aa: CASSPLDRAFGGNQPQHF
abundance: few
d_gene: TRBD1
v_gene: TRBV12-3/TRBV12-4
len: 18
j_gene: TRBJ1-5

CDR3nt: TGTGCCAGCGCTCAGGAAGGGGGTCCCACTGAAGCTTTCTTT
CDR3aa: CASAQEGGPTEAFF
abundance: NA
d_gene: NA
v_gene: TRBV6-2/TRBV6-3
len: 14
j_gene: TRBJ1-1

CDR3nt: TGTGCCAGCAGAAATGCGCCCAGGGGTACTGAAGCTTTCTTT
CDR3aa: CASRNAPRGTEAFF
abundance: NA
d_gene: NA
v_gene: TRBV2
len: 14
j_gene: TRBJ1-1

CDR3nt: TGTGCCAGCAGTTTATCAGGGAAGAACGAGCAGTACTTC
CDR3aa: CASSLSGKNEQYF
abundance: few
d_gene: NA
v_gene: TRBV27
len: 13
j_gene: TRBJ2-7

CDR3nt: TGCGCCAGCGGGGGGGACAGCGGCACTGAAGCTTTCTTT
CDR3aa: CASGGDSGTEAFF
abundance: NA
d_gene: TRBD1
v_gene: TRBV10-2
len: 13
j_gene: TRBJ1-1

CDR3nt: TGTGCCAGCAGCTTAGCAACTGGGGACACTGAAGCTTTCTTT
CDR3aa: CASSLATGDTEAFF
abundance: NA
d_gene: NA
v_gene: TRBV7-6
len: 14
j_gene: TRBJ1-1

CDR3nt: TGTGCCAGCAGTTCTCTCGGACAGGGGGCGCATCACACTGAAGCTTTCTTT
CDR3aa: CASSSLGQGAHHTEAFF
abundance: few
d_gene: TRBD1
v_gene: TRBV27
len: 17
j_gene: TRBJ1-1

CDR3nt: TGTGCCAGCTCACCTTGGACAGGGGGCGCTTGGGGCTACACCTTC
CDR3aa: CASSPWTGGAWGYTF
abundance: few
d_gene: TRBD1
v_gene: TRBV18
len: 15
j_gene: TRBJ1-2

CDR3nt: TGCGCCAGCAGCCGGGGACAGGGGGTAGTAACTGAAGCTTTCTTT
CDR3aa: CASSRGQGVVTEAFF
abundance: many
d_gene: TRBD1
v_gene: TRBV5-1
len: 15
j_gene: TRBJ1-1

CDR3nt: TGTGCCAGCAGTTTAGAGGGGGCGGAACAGCCCCAGCATTTT
CDR3aa: CASSLEGAEQPQHF
abundance: few
d_gene: TRBD1
v_gene: TRBV12-3/TRBV12-4
len: 14
j_gene: TRBJ1-5

CDR3nt: TGCAGTGCTAGAGATTCGGCCTGCGAAAAACTGTTTTTT
CDR3aa: CSARDSACEKLFF
abundance: NA
d_gene: NA
v_gene: TRBV20-1
len: 13
j_gene: TRBJ1-4

CDR3nt: TGCAGTGTAATGATCCCGGGGAGATATAGCAATCAGCCCCAGCATTTT
CDR3aa: CSVMIPGRYSNQPQHF
abundance: few
d_gene: NA
v_gene: TRBV20-1
len: 16
j_gene: TRBJ1-5

CDR3nt: TGCAGCGTTGTCGTCCTCTACACTGACGTTGAGCAGTTCTTC
CDR3aa: CSVVVLYTDVEQFF
abundance: many
d_gene: NA
v_gene: TRBV29-1
len: 14
j_gene: TRBJ2-1

CDR3nt: TGCGCCAGCAGCCAAGGCATGGGGGTTCAGGACAATGAGCAGTTCTTC
CDR3aa: CASSQGMGVQDNEQFF
abundance: few
d_gene: NA
v_gene: TRBV4-3
len: 16
j_gene: TRBJ2-1

CDR3nt: TGTGCCAGCAGCTTAATCGGACTTGGGGTTTGGTACTTC
CDR3aa: CASSLIGLGVWYF
abundance: NA
d_gene: NA
v_gene: TRBV7-2
len: 13
j_gene: TRBJ2-5

CDR3nt: TGCAGTGCTAGAGATATCCAGAATAATGAAAAACTGTTTTTT
CDR3aa: CSARDIQNNEKLFF
abundance: many
d_gene: NA
v_gene: TRBV20-1
len: 14
j_gene: TRBJ1-4

CDR3nt: TGTGCCATATCAGGACAGGTAGACTACGAGCAGTACTTC
CDR3aa: CAISGQVDYEQYF
abundance: NA
d_gene: TRBD1
v_gene: TRBV10-3
len: 13
j_gene: TRBJ2-7

CDR3nt: TGCAGTGCTAGAGATCGGACTGGGAACACTGAAGCTTTCTTT
CDR3aa: CSARDRTGNTEAFF
abundance: NA
d_gene: NA
v_gene: TRBV20-1
len: 14
j_gene: TRBJ1-1

CDR3nt: TGTGCCAGCAGCCCTAGGGGAGGCGGGGATAGTCAGCCCCAGCATTTT
CDR3aa: CASSPRGGGDSQPQHF
abundance: NA
d_gene: NA
v_gene: TRBV7-9
len: 16
j_gene: TRBJ1-5

CDR3nt: TGCAGGGCTTCCCAGGGACAGTGGGTGAGGAGCACTGAAGCTTTCTTT
CDR3aa: CRASQGQWVRSTEAFF
abundance: NA
d_gene: TRBD1
v_gene: TRBV20-1
len: 16
j_gene: TRBJ1-1

CDR3nt: TGCAGTGCTGTCCGGGCCACTACATCTGAAGCTTTCTTT
CDR3aa: CSAVRATTSEAFF
abundance: NA
d_gene: NA
v_gene: TRBV20-1
len: 13
j_gene: TRBJ1-1

CDR3nt: TGTGCCAGCTCACCGCCGGGGCTGGCTAATGAAAAACTGTTTTTT
CDR3aa: CASSPPGLANEKLFF
abundance: NA
d_gene: NA
v_gene: TRBV18
len: 15
j_gene: TRBJ1-4

CDR3nt: TGCGCCAGCAGCCAAGCAGGGTCCGGGAACTACGAGCAGTACTTC
CDR3aa: CASSQAGSGNYEQYF
abundance: few
d_gene: NA
v_gene: TRBV4-3
len: 15
j_gene: TRBJ2-7

CDR3nt: TGTGCCAGCAGCCTAAGACGGCACACTGAAGCTTTCTTT
CDR3aa: CASSLRRHTEAFF
abundance: few
d_gene: NA
v_gene: TRBV3-1
len: 13
j_gene: TRBJ1-1

CDR3nt: TGTGCCTGGAGTCCAGGGGCCGACTATGGCTACACCTTC
CDR3aa: CAWSPGADYGYTF
abundance: few
d_gene: NA
v_gene: TRBV30
len: 13
j_gene: TRBJ1-2

CDR3nt: TGTGCCACCGGGGGACTAGGGGAGAATGAGCAGTTCTTC
CDR3aa: CATGGLGENEQFF
abundance: NA
d_gene: TRBD2
v_gene: TRBV24-1
len: 13
j_gene: TRBJ2-1